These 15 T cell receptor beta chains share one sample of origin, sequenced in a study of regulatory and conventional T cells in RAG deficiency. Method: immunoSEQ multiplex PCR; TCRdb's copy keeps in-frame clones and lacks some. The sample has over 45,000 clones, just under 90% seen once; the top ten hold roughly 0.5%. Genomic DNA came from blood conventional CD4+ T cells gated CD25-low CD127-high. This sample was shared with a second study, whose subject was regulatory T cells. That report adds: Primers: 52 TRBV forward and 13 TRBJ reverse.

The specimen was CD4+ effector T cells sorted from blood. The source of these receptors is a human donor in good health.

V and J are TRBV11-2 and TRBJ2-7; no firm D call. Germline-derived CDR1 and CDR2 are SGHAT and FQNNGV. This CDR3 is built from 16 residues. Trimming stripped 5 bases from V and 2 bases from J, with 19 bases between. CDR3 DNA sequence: TGTGCCAGCAGCCCCCAAAGGGTACTTTTAGCCTACGAGCAGTACTTC. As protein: CASSPQRVLLAYEQYF.

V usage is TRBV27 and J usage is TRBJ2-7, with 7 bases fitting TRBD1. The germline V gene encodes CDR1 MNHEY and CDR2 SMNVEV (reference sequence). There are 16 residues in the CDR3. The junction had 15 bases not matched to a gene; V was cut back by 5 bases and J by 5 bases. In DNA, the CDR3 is TGTGCCAGCAGTAAAGTTGGGACAGTGCCTCAGAACGAGCAGTACTTC. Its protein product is CASSKVGTVPQNEQYF.

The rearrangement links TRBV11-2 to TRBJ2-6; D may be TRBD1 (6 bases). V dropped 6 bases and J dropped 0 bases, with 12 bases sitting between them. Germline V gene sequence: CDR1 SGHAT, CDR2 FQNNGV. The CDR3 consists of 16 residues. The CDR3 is CASSPVGGSGANVLTF. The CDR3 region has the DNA TGTGCCAGCAGTCCCGTAGGGGGCTCTGGGGCCAACGTCCTGACTTTC.

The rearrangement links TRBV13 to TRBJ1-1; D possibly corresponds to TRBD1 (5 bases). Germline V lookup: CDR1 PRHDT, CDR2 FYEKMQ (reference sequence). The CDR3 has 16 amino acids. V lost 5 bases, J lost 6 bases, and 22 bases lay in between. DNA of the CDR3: TGTGCCAGCAGCCCCGAAGGAAGACAGCCCGGCGCTGAAGCTTTCTTT. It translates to CASSPEGRQPGAEAFF.

The CDR3 DNA sequence: TGTGCCAGCAGTTACTCGACAGACTTTATGAACACTGAAGCTTTCTTT. Protein sequence: CASSYSTDFMNTEAFF. This chain uses TRBV6-5 with TRBJ1-1; possibly TRBD1 for D (5 bases). The CDR3 has 16 amino acids. The germline CDR1 and CDR2 sequences are MNHEY and SVGAGI. Trimming removed 0 bases from V and 0 bases from J, with 11 bases in between.

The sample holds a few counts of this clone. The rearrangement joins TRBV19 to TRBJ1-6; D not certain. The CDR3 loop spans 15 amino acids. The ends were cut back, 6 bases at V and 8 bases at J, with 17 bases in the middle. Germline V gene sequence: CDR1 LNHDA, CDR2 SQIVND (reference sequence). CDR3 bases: TGTGCCAGTAGAATCGGGAGTGCCGTAGATTCACCCCTCCACTTT. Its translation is CASRIGSAVDSPLHF.

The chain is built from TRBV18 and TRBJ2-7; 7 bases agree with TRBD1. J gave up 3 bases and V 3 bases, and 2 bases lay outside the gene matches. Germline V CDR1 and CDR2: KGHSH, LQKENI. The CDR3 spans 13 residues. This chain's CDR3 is CASSPGTDYEQYF. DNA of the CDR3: TGTGCCAGCTCACCGGGGACAGACTACGAGCAGTACTTC.

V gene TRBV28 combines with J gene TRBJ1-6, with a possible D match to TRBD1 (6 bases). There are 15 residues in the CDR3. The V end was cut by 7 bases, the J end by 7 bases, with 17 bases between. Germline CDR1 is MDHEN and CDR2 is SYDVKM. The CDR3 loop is CASTRKGERNSPLHF. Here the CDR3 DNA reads TGTGCCAGCACCCGAAAGGGGGAGAGGAATTCACCCCTCCACTTT. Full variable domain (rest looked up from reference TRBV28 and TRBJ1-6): DVKVTQSSRYLVKRTGEKVFLECVQDMDHENMFWYRQDPGLGLRLIYFSYDVKMKEKGDIPEGYSVSREKKERFSLILESASTNQTSMYLCASTRKGERNSPLHFGNGTRLTVT.

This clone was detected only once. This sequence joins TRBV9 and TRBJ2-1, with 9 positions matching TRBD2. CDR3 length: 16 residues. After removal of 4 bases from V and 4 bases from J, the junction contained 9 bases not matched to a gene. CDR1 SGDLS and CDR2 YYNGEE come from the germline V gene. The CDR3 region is CASSIRTSEVYNEQFF. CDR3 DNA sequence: TGTGCCAGCAGCATCCGGACTAGCGAGGTGTACAATGAGCAGTTCTTC.

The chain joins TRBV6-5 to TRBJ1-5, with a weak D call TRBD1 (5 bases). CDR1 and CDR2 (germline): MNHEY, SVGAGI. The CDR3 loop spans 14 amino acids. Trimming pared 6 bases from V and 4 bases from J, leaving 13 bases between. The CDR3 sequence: CASRNRDGNQPQHF. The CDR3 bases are TGTGCCAGCAGAAACCGGGACGGAAATCAGCCCCAGCATTTT.

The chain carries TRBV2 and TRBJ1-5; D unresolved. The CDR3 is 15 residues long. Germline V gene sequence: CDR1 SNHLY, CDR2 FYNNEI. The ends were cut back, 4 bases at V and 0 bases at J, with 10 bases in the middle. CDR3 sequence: CASSASSYSNQPQHF. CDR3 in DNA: TGTGCCAGCAGTGCCAGTAGTTATAGCAATCAGCCCCAGCATTTT.

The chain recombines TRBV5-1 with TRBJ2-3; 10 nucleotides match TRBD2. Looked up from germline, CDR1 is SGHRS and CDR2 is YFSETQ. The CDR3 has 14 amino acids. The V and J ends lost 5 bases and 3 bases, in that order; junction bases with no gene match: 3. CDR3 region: CASRPGLATDTQYF. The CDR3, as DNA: TGCGCCAGCAGACCGGGACTAGCGACAGATACGCAGTATTTT.

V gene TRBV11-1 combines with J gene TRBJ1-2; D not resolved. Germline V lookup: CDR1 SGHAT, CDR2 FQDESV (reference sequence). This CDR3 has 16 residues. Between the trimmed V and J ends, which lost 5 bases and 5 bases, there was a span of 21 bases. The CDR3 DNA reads TGTGCCAGCAGCCCGAAGACTTTTTATTCGGGGTATGGCTACACCTTC. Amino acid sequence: CASSPKTFYSGYGYTF. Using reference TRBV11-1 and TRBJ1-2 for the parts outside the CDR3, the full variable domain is EAEVAQSPRYKITEKSQAVAFWCDPISGHATLYWYRQILGQGPELLVQFQDESVVDDSQLPKDRFSAERLKGVDSTLKIQPAELGDSAMYLCASSPKTFYSGYGYTFGSGTRLTVV.

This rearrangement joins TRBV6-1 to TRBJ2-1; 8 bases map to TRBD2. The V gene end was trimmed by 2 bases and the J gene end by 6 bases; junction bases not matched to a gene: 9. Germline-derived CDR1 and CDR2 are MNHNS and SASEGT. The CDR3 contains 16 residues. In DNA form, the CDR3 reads TGTGCCAGCAGTGAACATGGAGCGGGGGACGTCAATGAGCAGTTCTTC. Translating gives CASSEHGAGDVNEQFF.

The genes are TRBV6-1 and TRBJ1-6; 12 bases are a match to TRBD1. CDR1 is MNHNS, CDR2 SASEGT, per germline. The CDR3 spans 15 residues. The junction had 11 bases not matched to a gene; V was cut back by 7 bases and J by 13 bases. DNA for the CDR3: TGTGCCAGCACCCGGGACAGGGGGCATTGGGATCCCCTCCACTTT. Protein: CASTRDRGHWDPLHF.